These T cell receptor beta chains were read from a single sample in a study of blood T cell repertoires in COVID-19. Clones were read by immunoSEQ multiplex PCR, and TCRdb kept only the in-frame ones, dropping some. The sample shows 150,000 to 200,000 clones, 82% of them seen only once. The sample was peripheral blood. The source of these receptors is a woman aged 30 to 39 with acute or convalescent COVID-19. Both conserved end residues are part of each CDR3. The D gene is left open where the match is weak. Where a row states a size, it is once, few, many or the class of an expanded clone; other rows omit it.

j_gene,abundance,len,v_gene,d_gene,CDR3nt,CDR3aa
TRBJ1-5,-,15,TRBV28,-,TGTGCCAGCACCTCGCAGGGCCGTCGCGATCAGCCCCAGCATTTT,CASTSQGRRDQPQHF
TRBJ2-1,-,15,TRBV11-2,-,TGTGCCAGCAGCTTCGGGGGTAGCTCCTACAATGAGCAGTTCTTC,CASSFGGSSYNEQFF
TRBJ2-1,-,13,TRBV13,-,TGTGCCAGCAGCGGGGACTTCTACAATGAGCAGTTCTTC,CASSGDFYNEQFF
TRBJ1-2,-,14,TRBV5-8,TRBD1,TGTGCCAGCAGCCGGGACAGGGGTGGATATGGCTACACCTTC,CASSRDRGGYGYTF
TRBJ1-2,-,14,TRBV14,TRBD1,TGTGCCAGCAGCCCCACAGGGGAGGTCTATGGCTACACCTTC,CASSPTGEVYGYTF
TRBJ2-7,-,13,TRBV7-9,-,TGTGCCAGCAGCTTCGGACAGTCCTACGAGCAGTACTTC,CASSFGQSYEQYF
TRBJ1-1,-,13,TRBV4-3,-,TGCGCCAGCAGCCAAGGGCAGTATAATGAAGCTTTCTTT,CASSQGQYNEAFF
TRBJ2-1,-,15,TRBV9,TRBD2,TGTGCCAGCAGCGTAGCTGGACTAGCGGCTAATGAGCAGTTCTTC,CASSVAGLAANEQFF
TRBJ1-1,-,18,TRBV19,TRBD1,TGTGCCAGTACAATTGCCCGTAGACAGGGGAGACCGAACACTGAAGCTTTCTTT,CASTIARRQGRPNTEAFF
TRBJ2-2,-,15,TRBV5-1,TRBD1,TGCGCCAGCAGCTTGACAGGGGCGGGCACCGGGGAGCTGTTTTTT,CASSLTGAGTGELFF
TRBJ1-4,-,15,TRBV7-2,-,TGTGCCAGCAGCCAAGATGGGAGGGTCGCTGAAAAACTGTTTTTT,CASSQDGRVAEKLFF
TRBJ1-1,few,13,TRBV11-2,-,TGTGCCAGCCTGGAGTCTCTGAACACTGAAGCTTTCTTT,CASLESLNTEAFF
TRBJ1-3,few,18,TRBV7-8,-,TGTGCCAGCAGCTTATCGCGATTTTCCGGGGATTCTGGAAACACCATATATTTT,CASSLSRFSGDSGNTIYF
TRBJ2-5,-,15,TRBV27,-,TGTGCCAGCGGGTCTTTGCGGAGGTACCAAGAGACCCAGTACTTC,CASGSLRRYQETQYF
TRBJ1-3,-,15,TRBV28,-,TGTGCCAGCAGTTTTACGCAGGGGATGGGAAACACCATATATTTT,CASSFTQGMGNTIYF
TRBJ1-1,few,12,TRBV19,-,TGTGCCAGTATCGGGGTGAACACTGAAGCTTTCTTT,CASIGVNTEAFF
TRBJ2-5,-,11,TRBV12-3/TRBV12-4,-,TGTGCCAGCAGCCTCCGAGAGACCCAGTACTTC,CASSLRETQYF
TRBJ1-4,-,15,TRBV7-9,TRBD1,TGTGCCAGCCGACAGGGGGCGAAGGCTAATGAAAAACTGTTTTTT,CASRQGAKANEKLFF
TRBJ2-7,-,14,TRBV5-1,TRBD1,TGCGCCAGCAGCTTAGGACAGGGCCCCTACGAGCAGTACTTC,CASSLGQGPYEQYF
TRBJ2-3,-,15,TRBV7-9,-,TGTGCCAGCAGCGTATCGGAGATCCACATTGTTACGCAGTATTTT,CASSVSEIHIVTQYF
TRBJ1-6,-,18,TRBV30,-,TGTGCCTGGAGTATCGACCGCAACAGGGTCAGTGGAGATTCACCCCTCCACTTT,CAWSIDRNRVSGDSPLHF
TRBJ1-2,-,12,TRBV19,-,TGTGCCAGTAGTCAACAGGACTATGGCTACACCTTC,CASSQQDYGYTF
TRBJ2-3,-,13,TRBV7-2,-,TGTGCCAGCAGCTTAGCGGGCCAAGGGGCGCAGTATTTT,CASSLAGQGAQYF
TRBJ1-5,-,14,TRBV6-2/TRBV6-3,-,TGTGCCAGCAGTTCCCAGGGACACCTACAGCCCCAGCATTTT,CASSSQGHLQPQHF
TRBJ1-1,few,14,TRBV6-2/TRBV6-3,-,TGTGCCAGCAGTTCCCCCTACTTGAACACTGAAGCTTTCTTT,CASSSPYLNTEAFF
TRBJ1-3,-,15,TRBV19,-,TGTGCCAGTAGTATGTTACAGAGCCCTGGAAACACCATATATTTT,CASSMLQSPGNTIYF
TRBJ1-3,-,18,TRBV4-1,-,TGCGCCAGCAGCCAAGATCGGCTGGGGGCCCCCGCTGGAAACACCATATATTTT,CASSQDRLGAPAGNTIYF